The subject of this entry is one T cell receptor (beta chain). The data were taken from a study of blood T cell repertoires in COVID-19. Study-level information: Sites across the United States, Italy and Spain contributed samples from acute and convalescent COVID-19.

Profiled with immunoSEQ multiplex PCR; TCRdb holds only in-frame clones, not every one. The sample contains roughly 80,000 clones, approximately 89% of which appear only once. CDR3 length: 14 amino acids. Trimming took 3 bases from V and 2 from J, leaving 11 bases between them. Germline lookup yields CDR1 SEHNR and CDR2 FQNEAQ (reference sequence). This sequence was found in a woman between 55 and 75 years old with acute or convalescent COVID-19. Sequencing was carried out using peripheral blood. The chain couples TRBV7-9 to TRBJ2-7; D is possibly TRBD1 (6 bases). DNA for the CDR3: TGTGCCAGCAGCTTTGATGGGGGCACCTACGAGCAGTACTTC. Translated: CASSFDGGTYEQYF.